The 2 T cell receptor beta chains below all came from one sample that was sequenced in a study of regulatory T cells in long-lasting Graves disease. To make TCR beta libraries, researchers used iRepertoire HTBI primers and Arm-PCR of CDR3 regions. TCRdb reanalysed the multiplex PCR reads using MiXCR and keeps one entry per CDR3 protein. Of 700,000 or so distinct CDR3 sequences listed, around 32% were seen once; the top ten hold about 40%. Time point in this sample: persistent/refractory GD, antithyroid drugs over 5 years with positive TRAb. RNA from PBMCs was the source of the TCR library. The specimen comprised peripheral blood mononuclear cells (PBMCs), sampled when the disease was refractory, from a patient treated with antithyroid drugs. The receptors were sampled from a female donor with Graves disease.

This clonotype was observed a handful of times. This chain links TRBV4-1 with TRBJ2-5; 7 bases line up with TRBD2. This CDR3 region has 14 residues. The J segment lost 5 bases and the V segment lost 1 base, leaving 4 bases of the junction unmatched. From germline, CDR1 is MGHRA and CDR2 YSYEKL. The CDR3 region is CASSQGGGDETQYF. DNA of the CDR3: TGCGCCAGCAGCCAAGGTGGGGGGGACGAGACCCAGTACTTC.

Here the CDR3 DNA reads TGCAGTGCTAGTCCACTGGGGACAGGGGCGGGCTACACCTTC. Translating gives CSASPLGTGAGYTF. The gene calls are TRBV20-1 and TRBJ1-2, with 10 bases matching TRBD1. Germline V CDR1 and CDR2: DFQATT, SNEGSKA (reference sequence). The CDR3 spans 14 residues. The ends lost 3 bases at V and 8 bases at J; junction bases unmatched: 9.